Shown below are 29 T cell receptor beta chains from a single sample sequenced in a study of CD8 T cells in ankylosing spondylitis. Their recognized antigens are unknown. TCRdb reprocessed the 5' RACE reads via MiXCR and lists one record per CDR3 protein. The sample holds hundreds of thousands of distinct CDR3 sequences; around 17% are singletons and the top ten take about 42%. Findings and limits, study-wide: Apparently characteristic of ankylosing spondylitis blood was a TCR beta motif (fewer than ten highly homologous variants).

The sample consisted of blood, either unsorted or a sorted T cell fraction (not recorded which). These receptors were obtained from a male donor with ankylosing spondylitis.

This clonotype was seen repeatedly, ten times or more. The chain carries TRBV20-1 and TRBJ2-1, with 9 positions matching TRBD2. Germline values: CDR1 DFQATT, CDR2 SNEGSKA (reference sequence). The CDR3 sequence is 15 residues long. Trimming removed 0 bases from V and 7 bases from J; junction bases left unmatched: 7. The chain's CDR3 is CSARDGSGRWNEQFF. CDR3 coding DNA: TGCAGTGCTAGAGACGGGAGCGGGAGGTGGAATGAGCAGTTCTTC.

The CDR3 DNA reads TGTGCCAGCAGCTTCGCGGGAGGGACCTACGAGCAGTACTTC. Translated, it gives CASSFAGGTYEQYF. The gene calls are TRBV11-2 and TRBJ2-7, with TRBD2 matching 9 bases. V lost 3 bases to trimming and J lost 2 bases; unmatched junction nucleotides: 2. The CDR3 has 14 residues. The germline CDR1 and CDR2 sequences are SGHAT and FQNNGV.

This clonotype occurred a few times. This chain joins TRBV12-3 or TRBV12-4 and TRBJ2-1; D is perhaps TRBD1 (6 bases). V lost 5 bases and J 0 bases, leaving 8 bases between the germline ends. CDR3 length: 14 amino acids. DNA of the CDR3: TGTGCCAGCAGTGGGGGCATCTCCTACAATGAGCAGTTCTTC. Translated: CASSGGISYNEQFF.

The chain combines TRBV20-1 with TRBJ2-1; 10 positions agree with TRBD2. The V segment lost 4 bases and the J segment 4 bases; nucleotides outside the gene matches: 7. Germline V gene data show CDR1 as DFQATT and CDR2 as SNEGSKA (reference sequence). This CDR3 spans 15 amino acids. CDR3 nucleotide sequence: TGCAGTGCTACACCTAGCGGGAGAGAATACAATGAGCAGTTCTTC. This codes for CSATPSGREYNEQFF.

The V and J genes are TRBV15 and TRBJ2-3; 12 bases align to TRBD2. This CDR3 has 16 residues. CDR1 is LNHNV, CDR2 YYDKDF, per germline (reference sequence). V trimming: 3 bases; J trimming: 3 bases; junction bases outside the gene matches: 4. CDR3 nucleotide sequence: TGTGCCACCAGCAGCTTCGGACTAGCGGGAACAGATACGCAGTATTTT. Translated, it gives CATSSFGLAGTDTQYF. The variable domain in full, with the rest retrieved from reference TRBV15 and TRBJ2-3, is DAMVIQNPRYQVTQFGKPVTLSCSQTLNHNVMYWYQQKSSQAPKLLFHYYDKDFNNEADTPDNFQSRRPNTSFCFLDIRSPGLGDTAMYLCATSSFGLAGTDTQYFGPGTRLTVL.

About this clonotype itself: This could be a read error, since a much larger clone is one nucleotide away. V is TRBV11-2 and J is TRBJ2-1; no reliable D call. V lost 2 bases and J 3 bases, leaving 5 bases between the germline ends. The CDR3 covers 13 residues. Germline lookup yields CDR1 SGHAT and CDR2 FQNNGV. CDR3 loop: CASSLPDYNEQFF. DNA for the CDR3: TGTGCCAGCAGCTTACCGGACTACAATGAGCAGTTCTTC.

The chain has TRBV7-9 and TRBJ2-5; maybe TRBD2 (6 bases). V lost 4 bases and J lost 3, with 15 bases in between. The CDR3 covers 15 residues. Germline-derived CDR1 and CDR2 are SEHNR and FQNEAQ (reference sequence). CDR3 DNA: TGTGCCAGCAGCTCCGCACGGGGGAGGAAAGAGACCCAGTACTTC. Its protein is CASSSARGRKETQYF.

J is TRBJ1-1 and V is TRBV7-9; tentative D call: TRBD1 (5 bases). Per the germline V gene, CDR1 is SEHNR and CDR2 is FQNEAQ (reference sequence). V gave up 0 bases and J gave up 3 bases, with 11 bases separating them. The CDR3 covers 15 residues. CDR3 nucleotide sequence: TGTGCCAGCAGCTTAGCGTCGGGGGAACACACTGAAGCTTTCTTT. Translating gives CASSLASGEHTEAFF.

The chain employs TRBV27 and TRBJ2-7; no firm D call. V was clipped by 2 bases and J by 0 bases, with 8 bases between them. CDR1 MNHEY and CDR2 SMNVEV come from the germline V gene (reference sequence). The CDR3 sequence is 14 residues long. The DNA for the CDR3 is TGTGCCAGCAGTTTAGCAGCAGACTCCTACGAGCAGTACTTC. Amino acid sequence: CASSLAADSYEQYF.

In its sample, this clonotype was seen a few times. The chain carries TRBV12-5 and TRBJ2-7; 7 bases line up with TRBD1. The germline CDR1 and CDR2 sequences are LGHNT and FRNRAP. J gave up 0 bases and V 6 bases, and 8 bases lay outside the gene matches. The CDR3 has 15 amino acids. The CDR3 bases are TGTGCTAGTGGCCTGGACAGGATTGTCTCCTACGAGCAGTACTTC. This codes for CASGLDRIVSYEQYF.

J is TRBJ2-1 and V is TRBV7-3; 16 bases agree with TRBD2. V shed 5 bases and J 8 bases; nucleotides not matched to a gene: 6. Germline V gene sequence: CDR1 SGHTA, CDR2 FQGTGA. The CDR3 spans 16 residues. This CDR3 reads CASSPGTSGRGHEQFF. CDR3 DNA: TGTGCCAGCAGCCCAGGGACTAGCGGGAGGGGGCATGAGCAGTTCTTC.

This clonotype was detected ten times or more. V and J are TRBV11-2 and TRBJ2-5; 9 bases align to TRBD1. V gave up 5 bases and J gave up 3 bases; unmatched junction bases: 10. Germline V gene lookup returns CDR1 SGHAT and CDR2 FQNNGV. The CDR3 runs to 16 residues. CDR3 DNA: TGTGCCAGCAGCGCAACCGGGACAGGGCCCAAAGAGACCCAGTACTTC. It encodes CASSATGTGPKETQYF.

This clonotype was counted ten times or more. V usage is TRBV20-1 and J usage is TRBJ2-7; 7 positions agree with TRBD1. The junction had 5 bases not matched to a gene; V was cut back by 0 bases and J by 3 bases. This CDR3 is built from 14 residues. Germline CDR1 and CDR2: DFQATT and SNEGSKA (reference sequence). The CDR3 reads CSARDDREYYEQYF. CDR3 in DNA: TGCAGTGCTAGAGATGACAGGGAGTACTACGAGCAGTACTTC.

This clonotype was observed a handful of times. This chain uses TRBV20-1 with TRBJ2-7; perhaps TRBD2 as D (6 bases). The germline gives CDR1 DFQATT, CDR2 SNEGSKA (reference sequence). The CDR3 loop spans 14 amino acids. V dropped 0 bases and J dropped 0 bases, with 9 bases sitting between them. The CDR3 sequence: CSARDASDSYEQYF. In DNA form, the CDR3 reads TGCAGTGCTAGAGACGCTAGCGACTCCTACGAGCAGTACTTC.

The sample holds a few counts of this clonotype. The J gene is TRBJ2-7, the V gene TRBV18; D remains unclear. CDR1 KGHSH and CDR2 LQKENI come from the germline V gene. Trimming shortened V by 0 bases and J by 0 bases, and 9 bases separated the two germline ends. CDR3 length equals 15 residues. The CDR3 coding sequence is TGTGCCAGCTCACCACCTCAGACCTCCTCCTACGAGCAGTACTTC. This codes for CASSPPQTSSYEQYF.

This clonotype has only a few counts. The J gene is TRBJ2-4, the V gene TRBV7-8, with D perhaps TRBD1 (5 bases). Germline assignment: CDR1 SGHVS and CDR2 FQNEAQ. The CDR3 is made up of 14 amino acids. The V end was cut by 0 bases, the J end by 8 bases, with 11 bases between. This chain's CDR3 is CASSLALLGDIQYF. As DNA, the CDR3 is TGTGCCAGCAGCTTAGCGTTGCTAGGGGACATTCAGTACTTC.

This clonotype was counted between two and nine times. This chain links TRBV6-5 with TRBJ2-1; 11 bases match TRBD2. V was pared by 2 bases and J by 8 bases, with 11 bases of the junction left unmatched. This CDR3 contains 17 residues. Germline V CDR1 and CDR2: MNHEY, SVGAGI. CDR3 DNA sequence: TGTGCCAGCAGTTACGGATTTAGCGGGGGGGCCTTGGATGAGCAGTTCTTC. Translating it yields CASSYGFSGGALDEQFF.

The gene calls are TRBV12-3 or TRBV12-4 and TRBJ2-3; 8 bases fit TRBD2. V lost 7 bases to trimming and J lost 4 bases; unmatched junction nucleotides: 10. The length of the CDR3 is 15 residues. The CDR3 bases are TGTGCCAGCACCACAGCGGGAGCCACGGCAGATACGCAGTATTTT. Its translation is CASTTAGATADTQYF.

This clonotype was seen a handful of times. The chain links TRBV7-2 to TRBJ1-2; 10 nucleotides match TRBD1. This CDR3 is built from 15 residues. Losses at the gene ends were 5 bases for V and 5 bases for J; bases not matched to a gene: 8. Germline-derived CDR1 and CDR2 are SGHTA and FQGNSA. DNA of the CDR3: TGTGCCAGCAGCCTTACCGGGACAGGGGTTTATGGCTACACCTTC. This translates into CASSLTGTGVYGYTF.

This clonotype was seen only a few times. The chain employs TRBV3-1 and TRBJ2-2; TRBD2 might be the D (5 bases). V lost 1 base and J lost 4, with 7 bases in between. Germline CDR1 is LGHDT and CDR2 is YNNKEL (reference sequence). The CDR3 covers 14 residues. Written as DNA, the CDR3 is TGTGCCAGCAGCCAAGCTGGGAGCACCGGGGAGCTGTTTTTT. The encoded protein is CASSQAGSTGELFF. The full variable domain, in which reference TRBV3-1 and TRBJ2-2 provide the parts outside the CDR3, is DTAVSQTPKYLVTQMGNDKSIKCEQNLGHDTMYWYKQDSKKFLKIMFSYNNKELIINETVPNRFSPKSPDKAHLNLHINSLELGDSAVYFCASSQAGSTGELFFGEGSRLTVL.

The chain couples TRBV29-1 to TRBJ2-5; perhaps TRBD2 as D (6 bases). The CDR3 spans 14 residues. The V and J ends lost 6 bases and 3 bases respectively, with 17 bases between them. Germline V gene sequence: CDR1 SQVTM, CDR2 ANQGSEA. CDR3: CSVATGTPEETQYF. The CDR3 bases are TGCAGCGTAGCTACCGGGACTCCTGAAGAGACCCAGTACTTC.

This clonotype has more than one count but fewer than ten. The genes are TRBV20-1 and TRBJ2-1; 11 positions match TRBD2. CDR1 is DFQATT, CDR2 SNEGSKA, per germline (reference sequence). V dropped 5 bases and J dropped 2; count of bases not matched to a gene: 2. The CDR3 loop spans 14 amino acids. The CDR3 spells CSAETSGTYNEQFF. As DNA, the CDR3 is TGCAGTGCTGAGACTAGCGGGACCTACAATGAGCAGTTCTTC.

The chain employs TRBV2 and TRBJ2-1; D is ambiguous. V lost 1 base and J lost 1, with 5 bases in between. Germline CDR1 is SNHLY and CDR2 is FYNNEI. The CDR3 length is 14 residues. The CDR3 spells CASSEEFSYNEQFF. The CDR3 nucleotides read TGTGCCAGCAGTGAAGAGTTTTCCTACAATGAGCAGTTCTTC.

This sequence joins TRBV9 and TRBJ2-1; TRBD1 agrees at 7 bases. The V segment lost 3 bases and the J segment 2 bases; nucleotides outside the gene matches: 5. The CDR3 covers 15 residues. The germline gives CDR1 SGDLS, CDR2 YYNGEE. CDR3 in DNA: TGTGCCAGCAGCGCCCAGGGGGTCCCCTACAATGAGCAGTTCTTC. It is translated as CASSAQGVPYNEQFF.

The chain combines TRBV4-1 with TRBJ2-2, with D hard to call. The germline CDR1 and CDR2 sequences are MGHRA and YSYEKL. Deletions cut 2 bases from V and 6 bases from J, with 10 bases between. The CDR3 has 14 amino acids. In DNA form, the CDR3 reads TGCGCCAGCAGCCAATTGGGGATGGCCGGGGAGCTGTTTTTT. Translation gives CASSQLGMAGELFF.

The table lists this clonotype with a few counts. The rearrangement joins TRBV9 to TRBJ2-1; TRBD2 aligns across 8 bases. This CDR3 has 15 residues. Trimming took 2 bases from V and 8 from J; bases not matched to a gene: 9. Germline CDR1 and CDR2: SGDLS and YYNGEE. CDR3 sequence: CASSVFSGNMYEQFF. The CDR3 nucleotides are TGTGCCAGCAGCGTGTTTAGCGGGAATATGTATGAGCAGTTCTTC.

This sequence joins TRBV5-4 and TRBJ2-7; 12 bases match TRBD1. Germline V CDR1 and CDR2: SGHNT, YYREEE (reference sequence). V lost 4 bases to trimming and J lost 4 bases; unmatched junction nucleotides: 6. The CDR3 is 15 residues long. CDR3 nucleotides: TGTGCCAGCAGCACCCGGGACAGGGGGCTATACGAGCAGTACTTC. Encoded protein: CASSTRDRGLYEQYF.

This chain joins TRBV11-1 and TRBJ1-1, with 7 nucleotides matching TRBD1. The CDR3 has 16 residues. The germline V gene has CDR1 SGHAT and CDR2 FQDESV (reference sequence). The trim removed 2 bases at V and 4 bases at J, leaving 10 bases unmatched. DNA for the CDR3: TGTGCCAGCAGCTTAACAGGGGTTGGTGTTGGCACTGAAGCTTTCTTT. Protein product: CASSLTGVGVGTEAFF.

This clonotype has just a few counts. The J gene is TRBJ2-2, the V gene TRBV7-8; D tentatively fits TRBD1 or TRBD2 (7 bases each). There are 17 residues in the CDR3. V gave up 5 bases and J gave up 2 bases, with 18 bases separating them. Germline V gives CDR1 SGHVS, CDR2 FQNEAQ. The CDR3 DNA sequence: TGTGCCAGCAGCCTCCAGGGGGGGCCGGTTAACACCGGGGAGCTGTTTTTT. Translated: CASSLQGGPVNTGELFF.